This passage covers 30 T cell receptor beta chains from one sample sequenced in a study of blood T cell repertoires in COVID-19. Generated by immunoSEQ multiplex PCR, the TCRdb table keeps only in-frame clones and is missing some. The table lists about 130,000 clones, more than 70% of them singletons. The sample consisted of peripheral blood. These receptors came from a woman between 55 and 75 years old with acute or convalescent COVID-19.

This clone was counted once. The V and J genes are TRBV11-3 and TRBJ1-6; 7 nucleotides align to TRBD1. The CDR3 is 14 residues long. Germline V gives CDR1 SGHNT, CDR2 YENEEA. The V segment lost 5 bases and the J segment 6 bases; nucleotides outside the gene matches: 4. CDR3 DNA sequence: TGTGCCAGCAGCACCGGGACAGTTAATTCACCCCTCCACTTT. Translation: CASSTGTVNSPLHF.

The chain uses TRBV10-3 and TRBJ2-1; 8 nucleotides match TRBD1. The CDR3 has 16 amino acids. The germline CDR1 and CDR2 sequences are ENHRY and SYGVKD. With 5 bases clipped from V and 6 bases from J, the junction kept 12 bases outside the gene matches. The CDR3 DNA is TGTGCCATCAGTCCGGACAGGGTGCCGGGGACCAATGAGCAGTTCTTC. Protein sequence: CAISPDRVPGTNEQFF.

The chain is built from TRBV13 and TRBJ2-5, with 7 bases identical to TRBD2. The CDR3 is made up of 17 amino acids. Germline V gene data show CDR1 as PRHDT and CDR2 as FYEKMQ (reference sequence). Losses at the gene ends were 5 bases for V and 2 bases for J; bases not matched to a gene: 14. The CDR3 coding sequence is TGTGCCAGCAGCCCGAGGAGCGGGATAGCAAGACAAGAGACCCAGTACTTC. This gives the protein CASSPRSGIARQETQYF. The full variable domain, rest sourced from reference TRBV13 and TRBJ2-5, is AAGVIQSPRHLIKEKRETATLKCYPIPRHDTVYWYQQGPGQDPQFLISFYEKMQSDKGSIPDRFSAQQFSDYHSELNMSSLELGDSALYFCASSPRSGIARQETQYFGPGTRLLVL.

The CDR3: CATRAGTSGYNEQFF. CDR3 bases: TGTGCCACCAGGGCCGGGACTAGCGGCTACAATGAGCAGTTCTTC. The chain recombines TRBV24-1 with TRBJ2-1, with 11 bases fitting TRBD2. From germline, CDR1 is KGHDR and CDR2 SFDVKD. The ends lost 7 bases at V and 3 bases at J; junction bases unmatched: 4. The CDR3 runs 15 residues.

The chain links TRBV20-1 to TRBJ1-1; D call uncertain. CDR1 is DFQATT and CDR2 is SNEGSKA in the germline V gene (reference sequence). Trimming cost V 0 bases and J 7 bases, with 6 bases left between them. The CDR3 covers 11 residues. The CDR3 region is CSAREGGEAFF. CDR3 nucleotides: TGCAGTGCTAGAGAAGGCGGTGAAGCTTTCTTT.

V is TRBV30 and J is TRBJ1-1; 10 bases are a match to TRBD1. V dropped 1 base and J dropped 4; count of bases not matched to a gene: 6. The CDR3 sequence is 15 residues long. CDR1 GTSNPN and CDR2 SVGIG come from the germline V gene (reference sequence). The CDR3 loop is CAWSGEGQGGTEAFF. CDR3 sequence (DNA): TGTGCCTGGAGTGGTGAAGGACAGGGGGGCACTGAAGCTTTCTTT. Filled out from reference TRBV30 and TRBJ1-1, the complete variable domain reads SQTIHQWPATLVQPVGSPLSLECTVEGTSNPNLYWYRQAAGRGLQLLFYSVGIGQISSEVPQNLSASRPQDRQFILSSKKLLLSDSGFYLCAWSGEGQGGTEAFFGQGTRLTVV.

The rearrangement uses TRBV9 and TRBJ2-1; TRBD2 matches 8 bases. Germline CDR1 and CDR2: SGDLS and YYNGEE. This CDR3 spans 15 amino acids. Trimming removed 3 bases from V and 5 bases from J; junction bases left unmatched: 7. This CDR3 reads CASSALGTRDNEQFF. In nucleotides, the CDR3 is TGTGCCAGCAGCGCGTTGGGGACTAGGGACAATGAGCAGTTCTTC.

V gene TRBV6-6 combines with J gene TRBJ1-3; possible D gene TRBD1, 6 bases. Trimming removed 6 bases at V and 8 bases at J, with 20 bases between. CDR3 length: 15 residues. Germline-derived CDR1 and CDR2 are MNHNY and SVGAGI (reference sequence). The CDR3 DNA reads TGTGCCAGCAGCCCCGGACAGCAGTCCGGGTACACCATATATTTT. Its protein product is CASSPGQQSGYTIYF.

The V and J genes are TRBV30 and TRBJ2-3; D is possibly TRBD2 (6 bases). There are 15 residues in the CDR3. The germline V and J ends were trimmed by 3 bases and 1 base, with 14 bases remaining between them. The germline V gene has CDR1 GTSNPN and CDR2 SVGIG (reference sequence). DNA for the CDR3: TGTGCCTGGAGCTCGGGGAGGCGGGGCACAGATACGCAGTATTTT. It yields the protein CAWSSGRRGTDTQYF. The full variable domain, rest sourced from reference TRBV30 and TRBJ2-3, is SQTIHQWPATLVQPVGSPLSLECTVEGTSNPNLYWYRQAAGRGLQLLFYSVGIGQISSEVPQNLSASRPQDRQFILSSKKLLLSDSGFYLCAWSSGRRGTDTQYFGPGTRLTVL.

The chain couples TRBV19 to TRBJ2-5; no clear D. The CDR3 consists of 15 residues. Germline CDR1 is LNHDA and CDR2 is SQIVND (reference sequence). The V end was cut by 3 bases, the J end by 4 bases, with 15 bases between. In DNA form, the CDR3 reads TGTGCCAGTAGTATCTCACCCACCACACCAGAGACCCAGTACTTC. This gives the protein CASSISPTTPETQYF.

This chain joins TRBV5-6 and TRBJ2-7; TRBD1 might be the D (6 bases). Trimming pared 0 bases from V and 12 bases from J, leaving 16 bases between. The CDR3 loop spans 13 amino acids. Germline-derived CDR1 and CDR2 are SGHDT and YYEEEE. The CDR3 DNA reads TGTGCCAGCAGCTTGGGGACAGAAGTAGAACCGTACGTC. It encodes CASSLGTEVEPYV.

The V gene is TRBV15, the J gene TRBJ2-7; TRBD1 aligns across 7 bases. This CDR3 has 13 amino acids. Germline V gene data show CDR1 as LNHNV and CDR2 as YYDKDF (reference sequence). The V and J ends lost 9 bases and 7 bases, in that order; junction bases with no gene match: 12. The CDR3 bases are TGTGCCACACGAAGCCAAGGGGGCCGGGAGCAGTACTTC. It codes for CATRSQGGREQYF.

This clone has more than one count but fewer than ten. The chain couples TRBV4-2 to TRBJ1-2, with D uncertain. Trimming took off 0 bases at V and 4 bases at J, with 9 bases between the two ends. CDR1 is LGHNA, CDR2 YNFKEQ, per germline. This CDR3 has 14 residues. This CDR3 reads CASSQDLSLYGYTF. The CDR3 DNA reads TGTGCCAGCAGCCAAGATTTGAGTCTCTATGGCTACACCTTC.

The chain carries TRBV29-1 and TRBJ1-1; D gene unclear. The CDR3 runs 12 residues. Trimming stripped 6 bases from V and 1 base from J, with 9 bases between. Germline CDR1 and CDR2: SQVTM and ANQGSEA. The CDR3 DNA is TGCAGCGTGGATCGACAGAACACTGAAGCTTTCTTT. It yields the protein CSVDRQNTEAFF.

This rearrangement joins TRBV7-9 to TRBJ2-1; the match to TRBD1 covers 9 bases. Germline V gene data show CDR1 as SEHNR and CDR2 as FQNEAQ (reference sequence). The length of the CDR3 is 14 residues. J was trimmed by 7 bases and V by 5 bases; bases with no gene match: 6. The CDR3 DNA reads as TGTGCCAGCAGCACCGGGACAGGGAGAAATGAGCAGTTCTTC. Translating gives CASSTGTGRNEQFF.

V gene TRBV10-1 combines with J gene TRBJ1-3; D might be TRBD1 (6 bases). With 5 bases removed from V and 2 bases from J, the gap between germline ends came to 10 bases. This CDR3 contains 14 residues. Germline assignment: CDR1 WNHNN and CDR2 SYGVQD (reference sequence). The CDR3 region is CASSSSGAGNTIYF. The CDR3 nucleotides are TGCGCCAGCAGTTCCTCAGGGGCTGGAAACACCATATATTTT.

The chain employs TRBV5-1 and TRBJ2-1, with 9 bases matching TRBD2. Germline V gives CDR1 SGHRS, CDR2 YFSETQ. V was clipped by 5 bases and J by 12 bases; unmatched bases: 9. CDR3 length: 13 amino acids. DNA of the CDR3: TGCGCCAGCAGTTTTAGCGGGAGTGAGGGGCAGTTCTTC. This codes for CASSFSGSEGQFF.

This sequence joins TRBV6-5 and TRBJ2-3; TRBD2 matches 12 bases. In germline, CDR1 is MNHEY, CDR2 SVGAGI. The CDR3 covers 14 residues. V shed 8 bases and J 6 bases; nucleotides not matched to a gene: 6. CDR3 amino acids: CASQTSGSLDTQYF. CDR3 in DNA: TGTGCCAGCCAGACTAGCGGGAGTTTGGATACGCAGTATTTT.

The chain joins TRBV5-1 to TRBJ1-3; the match to TRBD1 covers 10 bases. V shed 4 bases and J 2 bases; nucleotides not matched to a gene: 3. The CDR3 loop spans 15 amino acids. Germline loops: CDR1 SGHRS, CDR2 YFSETQ. CDR3 residues: CASSLDRGPGNTIYF. The CDR3 coding sequence is TGCGCCAGCAGCCTCGACAGGGGGCCTGGAAACACCATATATTTT.

The V and J genes are TRBV28 and TRBJ2-1; 14 nucleotides match TRBD2. Trimming took 5 bases from V and 7 from J; bases not matched to a gene: 1. Per germline, CDR1 MDHEN and CDR2 SYDVKM. The CDR3 extends over 14 amino acids. CDR3: CASSGTSGSNEQFF. CDR3 nucleotide sequence: TGTGCCAGCAGTGGGACTAGCGGGAGTAATGAGCAGTTCTTC.

This chain links TRBV28 with TRBJ2-3; no firm D call. Germline V gene sequence: CDR1 MDHEN, CDR2 SYDVKM. V lost 1 base, J lost 0 bases, and 11 bases lay in between. This CDR3 has 16 residues. The CDR3 DNA follows: TGTGCCAGCAGTTTATATGGTGAGGCTAGCACAGATACGCAGTATTTT. The encoded protein is CASSLYGEASTDTQYF.

The chain carries TRBV7-2 and TRBJ2-1, with D perhaps TRBD2 (6 bases). Trimming took 5 bases from V and 15 from J, leaving 17 bases between them. This CDR3 is 12 amino acids long. Germline values: CDR1 SGHTA, CDR2 FQGNSA. CDR3 loop: CASSPTSFSRFF. The CDR3 nucleotides read TGTGCCAGCAGCCCAACTAGCTTCAGTCGGTTCTTC.

This clone was observed once. The chain joins TRBV29-1 to TRBJ1-1, with D perhaps matching TRBD1 (6 bases). This CDR3 has 15 residues. Germline CDR1 is SQVTM and CDR2 is ANQGSEA. Trimming pared 7 bases from V and 11 bases from J, leaving 29 bases between. The CDR3 protein is CSARTDGKYRASAFF. CDR3 bases: TGCAGCGCCCGAACCGATGGGAAGTACAGGGCGTCGGCTTTCTTT. Looking up the rest from reference TRBV29-1 and TRBJ1-1 gives the full variable domain: SAVISQKPSRDICQRGTSLTIQCQVDSQVTMMFWYRQQPGQSLTLIATANQGSEATYESGFVIDKFPISRPNLTFSTLTVSNMSPEDSSIYLCSARTDGKYRASAFFGQGTRLTVV.

The chain joins TRBV5-1 to TRBJ2-2; weak D call: TRBD2 (5 bases). Germline CDR1 is SGHRS and CDR2 is YFSETQ. This CDR3 is 15 amino acids long. V lost 4 bases and J 5 bases, leaving 15 bases between the germline ends. The CDR3 sequence: CASSLRVSGTGELFF. CDR3 coding DNA: TGCGCCAGCAGCCTGCGGGTTTCGGGAACCGGGGAGCTGTTTTTT. The full variable domain, rest sourced from reference TRBV5-1 and TRBJ2-2, is KAGVTQTPRYLIKTRGQQVTLSCSPISGHRSVSWYQQTPGQGLQFLFEYFSETQRNKGNFPGRFSGRQFSNSRSEMNVSTLELGDSALYLCASSLRVSGTGELFFGEGSRLTVL.

V and J are TRBV28 and TRBJ1-1; D remains unclear. V shed 5 bases and J shed 6 bases, with 7 bases lying between them. CDR3 length: 11 residues. Germline V gene sequence: CDR1 MDHEN, CDR2 SYDVKM. CDR3 sequence reads: CASSLSAEAFF. The CDR3 DNA reads TGTGCCAGCAGTCTCTCTGCTGAAGCTTTCTTT. The full variable domain, with the rest looked up from reference TRBV28 and TRBJ1-1, is DVKVTQSSRYLVKRTGEKVFLECVQDMDHENMFWYRQDPGLGLRLIYFSYDVKMKEKGDIPEGYSVSREKKERFSLILESASTNQTSMYLCASSLSAEAFFGQGTRLTVV.

V usage is TRBV9 and J usage is TRBJ1-6; D not certain. The CDR3 totals 14 residues. Trimming removed 0 bases from V and 9 bases from J, with 10 bases in between. Germline loops: CDR1 SGDLS, CDR2 YYNGEE. This chain's CDR3 is CASSVDAEGSPLHF. The CDR3 DNA sequence: TGTGCCAGCAGCGTAGACGCGGAGGGTTCACCCCTCCACTTT.

This clone appeared once. The chain recombines TRBV20-1 with TRBJ2-3, with D possibly being TRBD2 (5 bases). CDR3 length: 11 amino acids. Between the trimmed V and J ends, which lost 1 base and 7 bases, there was a span of 6 bases. In germline, CDR1 is DFQATT, CDR2 SNEGSKA (reference sequence). CDR3 sequence: CSARAGNTQYF. The CDR3 coding sequence is TGCAGTGCTAGAGCGGGGAATACGCAGTATTTT.

The chain recombines TRBV19 with TRBJ2-5; 7 positions match TRBD1. With V trimmed by 6 bases and J by 4 bases, 5 bases remained unmatched. The length of the CDR3 is 13 residues. Germline loops: CDR1 LNHDA, CDR2 SQIVND (reference sequence). The CDR3 protein is CASRDRGRETQYF. CDR3 coding DNA: TGTGCCAGTAGAGATAGGGGGCGAGAGACCCAGTACTTC.

This chain uses TRBV7-9 with TRBJ1-1; maybe TRBD1 (5 bases). The CDR3 has 12 amino acids. CDR1 and CDR2 from the germline V gene are SEHNR and FQNEAQ (reference sequence). Trimming cost V 5 bases and J 7 bases, with 11 bases left between them. The CDR3 DNA sequence: TGTGCCAGCAGCCGTGCGGGGGGTGAAGCTTTCTTT. It specifies CASSRAGGEAFF.

The chain carries TRBV3-1 (or the pseudogene TRBV3-2) and TRBJ1-2; D unresolved. CDR1 is LGHDT and CDR2 is YNNKEL in the germline V gene (reference sequence). This CDR3 contains 13 residues. Trimming left V 0 bases short and J 4 bases short, with 6 bases between. The CDR3: CASSQDFIYGYTF. In DNA, the CDR3 is TGTGCCAGCAGCCAAGATTTCATCTATGGCTACACCTTC.